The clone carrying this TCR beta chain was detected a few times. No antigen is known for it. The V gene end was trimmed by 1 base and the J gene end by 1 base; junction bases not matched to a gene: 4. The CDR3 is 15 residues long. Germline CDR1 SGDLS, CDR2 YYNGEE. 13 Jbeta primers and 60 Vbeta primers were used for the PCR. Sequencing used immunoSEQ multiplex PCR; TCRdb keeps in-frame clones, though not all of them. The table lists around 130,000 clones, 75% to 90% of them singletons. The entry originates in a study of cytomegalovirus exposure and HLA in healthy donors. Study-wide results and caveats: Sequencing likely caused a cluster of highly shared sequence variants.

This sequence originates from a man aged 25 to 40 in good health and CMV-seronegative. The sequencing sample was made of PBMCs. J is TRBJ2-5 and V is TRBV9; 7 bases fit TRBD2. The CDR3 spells CASSVYPSGQETQYF. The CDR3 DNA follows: TGTGCCAGCAGCGTATATCCTAGCGGCCAAGAGACCCAGTACTTC.